The 25 T cell receptor beta chains below were found in one sample sequenced in a study of blood T cell repertoires in COVID-19. Libraries were prepared by immunoSEQ multiplex PCR; TCRdb keeps only in-frame clonotypes and omits some of them. The table has hundreds of thousands of clones, more than 70% seen once; the top ten hold about 7%. The sample was peripheral blood. Source of these receptors: a woman in her 70s with COVID-19, enrolled during active disease.

The chain couples TRBV2 to TRBJ1-2; no clear D. V lost 1 base, J lost 8 bases, and 14 bases lay in between. This CDR3 comprises 14 residues. CDR1 SNHLY and CDR2 FYNNEI come from the germline V gene. For the CDR3, the DNA is TGTGCCAGCAGTGAAGTAGGGAATCGAGGGGGCTACACCTTC. Its translation: CASSEVGNRGGYTF.

The gene calls are TRBV12-3 or TRBV12-4 and TRBJ2-5; TRBD2 agrees at 7 bases. The V and J ends lost 9 bases and 5 bases, in that order; junction bases with no gene match: 9. There are 13 residues in the CDR3. CDR3 protein: CASGSGGTETQYF. CDR3 nucleotide sequence: TGTGCCAGTGGGTCGGGGGGAACGGAGACCCAGTACTTC.

This clone was counted a single time. This chain links TRBV7-2 with TRBJ1-1, with D possibly TRBD1 on 5 matching bases. The CDR3 totals 13 residues. Germline CDR1 reads SGHTA; CDR2 reads FQGNSA. V was pared by 2 bases and J by 3 bases, with 7 bases between. The CDR3 DNA follows: TGTGCCAGCAGCTTACAGGGTGACACTGAAGCTTTCTTT. Translation: CASSLQGDTEAFF. The full variable domain, rest sourced from reference TRBV7-2 and TRBJ1-1, is GAGVSQSPSNKVTEKGKDVELRCDPISGHTALYWYRQSLGQGLEFLIYFQGNSAPDKSGLPSDRFSAERTGGSVSTLTIQRTQQEDSAVYLCASSLQGDTEAFFGQGTRLTVV.

The chain combines TRBV28 with TRBJ2-7, with a weak D call TRBD1 (5 bases). Germline lookup yields CDR1 MDHEN and CDR2 SYDVKM. The CDR3 has 12 amino acids. V lost 2 bases and J 4 bases, leaving 6 bases between the germline ends. CDR3 bases: TGTGCCAGCAGTTTAAAGGGGTACGAGCAGTACTTC. Its protein product is CASSLKGYEQYF.

This chain links TRBV6-1 with TRBJ1-5; D is possibly TRBD1 (6 bases). V lost 3 bases and J lost 7, with 7 bases in between. The CDR3 has 12 residues. The germline V gene has CDR1 MNHNS and CDR2 SASEGT. CDR3 DNA: TGTGCCAGCAGTGAGGGGGCGCAGCCCCAGCATTTT. The encoded protein is CASSEGAQPQHF.

The CDR3 sequence: CASSPGSGGSQYF. The CDR3 DNA is TGTGCCAGCAGCCCCGGTTCAGGGGGCTCCCAGTATTTT. This chain connects TRBV9 to TRBJ2-3, with 8 positions matching TRBD1. The length of the CDR3 is 13 residues. V gave up 4 bases and J gave up 12 bases; unmatched junction bases: 10. Germline CDR1 is SGDLS and CDR2 is YYNGEE. Combining the CDR3 with reference TRBV9 and TRBJ2-3 gives the whole variable domain DSGVTQTPKHLITATGQRVTLRCSPRSGDLSVYWYQQSLDQGLQFLIQYYNGEERAKGNILERFSAQQFPDLHSELNLSSLELGDSALYFCASSPGSGGSQYFGPGTRLTVL.

The CDR3 nucleotides read TGTGCCAGCAGCAAACAGGGTTCTGAAGCTTTCTTT. As protein: CASSKQGSEAFF. This rearrangement joins TRBV6-5 to TRBJ1-1; the D gene is possibly TRBD1 (6 bases). CDR3 length: 12 amino acids. The germline V gene has CDR1 MNHEY and CDR2 SVGAGI. Trimming removed 6 bases from V and 6 bases from J, with 11 bases in between.

The chain combines TRBV28 with TRBJ2-5; 7 nucleotides align to TRBD1. The CDR3 length is 17 residues. The germline V gene has CDR1 MDHEN and CDR2 SYDVKM. Trimming cost V 3 bases and J 4 bases; bases outside gene matches: 14. The CDR3 is CASSLPSDRAERETQYF. The CDR3 region has the DNA TGTGCCAGCAGTTTGCCCTCCGACAGGGCGGAGAGAGAGACCCAGTACTTC.

The rearrangement joins TRBV7-9 to TRBJ2-5; D is possibly TRBD1 (5 bases). With 1 base removed from V and 4 bases from J, the gap between germline ends came to 10 bases. CDR3 length: 14 amino acids. Germline V gene lookup returns CDR1 SEHNR and CDR2 FQNEAQ (reference sequence). As DNA, the CDR3 is TGTGCCAGCAGCTTAGTTTTGGGGCCAGAGACCCAGTACTTC. This encodes CASSLVLGPETQYF.

The V gene is TRBV5-1, the J gene TRBJ2-5; D may be TRBD1 (5 bases). Germline CDR1 and CDR2: SGHRS and YFSETQ. This CDR3 comprises 13 residues. The V and J ends lost 0 bases and 4 bases respectively, with 7 bases between them. CDR3 sequence reads: CASSLGGGETQYF. CDR3 nucleotide sequence: TGCGCCAGCAGCTTGGGGGGCGGAGAGACCCAGTACTTC.

V and J are TRBV6-5 and TRBJ2-7; possibly TRBD2 for D (6 bases). V shed 7 bases and J shed 6 bases, with 19 bases lying between them. Germline values: CDR1 MNHEY, CDR2 SVGAGI. The CDR3 spans 14 residues. CDR3 protein: CASNLLEGVGEQYF. CDR3 nucleotide sequence: TGTGCCAGCAATTTGTTGGAGGGTGTTGGCGAGCAGTACTTC.

This clone appeared once. The CDR3 sequence: CASSSRGNQPQHF. CDR3 coding DNA: TGTGCCAGCAGTTCCAGGGGAAATCAGCCCCAGCATTTT. The V gene is TRBV6-5, the J gene TRBJ1-5; tentative D call: TRBD1 (6 bases). The CDR3 runs 13 residues. V dropped 4 bases and J dropped 4 bases, with 8 bases sitting between them. Germline CDR1 and CDR2: MNHEY and SVGAGI.

The table lists this clone with a few counts. The rearrangement links TRBV5-1 to TRBJ2-3, with 13 positions matching TRBD2. The CDR3 sequence is 16 residues long. The junction had 6 bases not matched to a gene; V was cut back by 4 bases and J by 4 bases. Germline assignment: CDR1 SGHRS and CDR2 YFSETQ. This CDR3 reads CASSTGTSGDADTQYF. In DNA form, the CDR3 reads TGCGCCAGCAGCACCGGGACTAGCGGGGACGCAGATACGCAGTATTTT.

The V gene is TRBV28, the J gene TRBJ1-1, with D tentatively TRBD1 (6 bases). Trimming pared 11 bases from V and 4 bases from J, leaving 17 bases between. The CDR3 consists of 13 residues. Germline-derived CDR1 and CDR2 are MDHEN and SYDVKM. The CDR3 DNA reads TGTGCCTCTTGTAAGGGGGATTTCACTGAAGCTTTCTTT. It codes for CASCKGDFTEAFF.

The genes are TRBV4-2 and TRBJ2-6; TRBD2 matches 10 bases. Germline loops: CDR1 LGHNA, CDR2 YNFKEQ. With V trimmed by 0 bases and J by 0 bases, 2 bases remained unmatched. The CDR3 length is 18 residues. CDR3 nucleotide sequence: TGTGCCAGCAGCCAAGAACAGCGGGGGGGCTCTGGGGCCAACGTCCTGACTTTC. It yields the protein CASSQEQRGGSGANVLTF.

The chain recombines TRBV27 with TRBJ1-4; 9 nucleotides align to TRBD1. With 6 bases clipped from V and 4 bases from J, the junction kept 3 bases outside the gene matches. Germline CDR1 is MNHEY and CDR2 is SMNVEV (reference sequence). The CDR3 extends over 14 amino acids. CDR3 DNA: TGTGCCAGCAGGGGGACAGGGCTTAATGAAAAACTGTTTTTT. This gives the protein CASRGTGLNEKLFF.

This clone was seen a single time. V gene TRBV2 combines with J gene TRBJ2-1; D might be TRBD1 (5 bases). The CDR3 sequence is 12 residues long. Germline CDR1 reads SNHLY; CDR2 reads FYNNEI. The ends were cut back, 10 bases at V and 6 bases at J, with 13 bases in the middle. The CDR3, as DNA: TGTGCCACTTTGAAGGGGATCAATGAGCAGTTCTTC. Translation gives CATLKGINEQFF.

This clone was counted a few times. V gene TRBV5-1 combines with J gene TRBJ2-1, with a tentative D call TRBD2 (5 bases). There are 13 residues in the CDR3. The germline CDR1 and CDR2 sequences are SGHRS and YFSETQ. Deletions cut 4 bases from V and 12 bases from J, with 17 bases between. In DNA form, the CDR3 reads TGCGCCAGCAGCGCCCAGACTAACGAGGTGCAGTTCTTC. Its translation is CASSAQTNEVQFF.

The chain has TRBV7-2 and TRBJ2-1; D might be TRBD2 (7 bases). There are 15 residues in the CDR3. Germline assignment: CDR1 SGHTA and CDR2 FQGNSA. Trimming stripped 6 bases from V and 7 bases from J, with 19 bases between. CDR3 DNA sequence: TGTGCCAGCAGTAAAAGGGGGACTATTTTGAATGAGCAGTTCTTC. Translation: CASSKRGTILNEQFF.

This rearrangement joins TRBV5-1 to TRBJ2-2; D is possibly TRBD1 (7 bases). Deletions cut 3 bases from V and 4 bases from J, with 13 bases between. The length of the CDR3 is 15 residues. Germline V gene sequence: CDR1 SGHRS, CDR2 YFSETQ. This CDR3 reads CASSSGAGGTGELFF. The CDR3 coding sequence is TGCGCCAGCAGCTCGGGAGCAGGGGGCACCGGGGAGCTGTTTTTT. The whole variable domain, remainder taken from reference TRBV5-1 and TRBJ2-2, is KAGVTQTPRYLIKTRGQQVTLSCSPISGHRSVSWYQQTPGQGLQFLFEYFSETQRNKGNFPGRFSGRQFSNSRSEMNVSTLELGDSALYLCASSSGAGGTGELFFGEGSRLTVL.

The chain recombines TRBV3-1 (or the pseudogene TRBV3-2) with TRBJ2-1, with TRBD2 matching 7 bases. CDR3 length: 19 residues. The V gene's germline CDR1 is LGHDT and CDR2 YNNKEL (reference sequence). Germline trimming cut 2 bases from V and 1 base from J; bases unmatched to any gene: 14. CDR3: CASSQKTRPAGESYNEQFF. The CDR3 region has the DNA TGTGCCAGCAGCCAAAAGACCCGACCCGCGGGGGAATCCTACAATGAGCAGTTCTTC.

The chain is built from TRBV28 and TRBJ2-3, with TRBD2 matching over 9 bases. Unmatched junction bases numbered 7, after V lost 5 bases and J lost 1 base. The CDR3 sequence is 16 residues long. Germline V gives CDR1 MDHEN, CDR2 SYDVKM. CDR3 region: CASSVSGGLGTDTQYF. CDR3 in DNA: TGTGCCAGCAGTGTTAGCGGGGGCCTCGGCACAGATACGCAGTATTTT.

This sequence joins TRBV5-4 and TRBJ2-7, with D possibly matching TRBD1 (6 bases). V was cut by 0 bases and J by 4 bases, with 8 bases left in between. The length of the CDR3 is 13 residues. The germline CDR1 and CDR2 sequences are SGHNT and YYREEE (reference sequence). CDR3 loop: CASSLDRVYEQYF. CDR3 bases: TGTGCCAGCAGCTTGGACAGGGTTTACGAGCAGTACTTC.

The CDR3 bases are TGTGCCAGCAGTTTAGCAGGGTACAACCCCTATAATTCACCCCTCCACTTT. The encoded protein is CASSLAGYNPYNSPLHF. The rearrangement joins TRBV28 to TRBJ1-6; D perhaps matches TRBD1 (5 bases). In germline, CDR1 is MDHEN, CDR2 SYDVKM. The CDR3 is 17 amino acids. The germline V and J ends were trimmed by 2 bases and 2 bases, with 13 bases remaining between them.

J is TRBJ1-4 and V is TRBV4-1; 9 nucleotides align to TRBD1. This CDR3 has 15 residues. V was pared by 6 bases and J by 7 bases, with 9 bases of the junction left unmatched. Germline CDR1 MGHRA, CDR2 YSYEKL. The CDR3 bases are TGCGCCAGCAGTCGCCAACAGGGGGCGTTTGAAAAACTGTTTTTT. It yields the protein CASSRQQGAFEKLFF.